This T cell receptor beta chain came from a study of neurological immune-mediated disorders. Study-wide points: Multiple sclerosis patients had less TCR clonal expansion than even healthy controls, unlike HTLV-1-associated myelopathy. No expanded-clone CDR3 amino acid sequence recurred across subjects, suggesting private TCR-beta repertoires.

A total of 2 million PBMCs stored at -80 degrees C provided the unsorted libraries. It was by 5'RACE with 10-nucleotide random UMIs that the cDNA was made. TCRdb reprocessed the 5' RACE reads with MiXCR, giving one entry per CDR3 protein. The profile shows 40,000 to 50,000 distinct CDR3 sequences, about a tenth of them singletons. The germline gives CDR1 SGHVS, CDR2 FNYEAQ. V gave up 5 bases and J gave up 2 bases, with 11 bases separating them. The CDR3 has 14 amino acids. This clonotype was recorded many times. Its target is not known. The sample taken for sequencing was PBMCs. J is TRBJ2-3 and V is TRBV7-6, with a tentative D call TRBD2 (6 bases). This clonotype was obtained from a middle-aged woman with HTLV-1-associated myelopathy (HAM/TSP). CDR3 sequence reads: CASSPDYNTDTQYF. The CDR3 DNA sequence: TGTGCCAGCAGCCCGGACTATAACACAGATACGCAGTATTTT.